This T cell receptor (beta chain) was sequenced in a study of T cell responses to AZD1222 COVID-19 vaccine (dated by TCRdb to the early 2020s). About the study as a whole: A total of about 240 trial participants underwent TCR sequencing, of whom 207 received two doses of AZD1222 and some 25 received two doses of the MenACWY control vaccine. Trial participants were enrolled into age subgroups of 18-55, 56-69 and 70-plus years, which contained about 150, 27 and 61 TCR-sequenced participants, respectively.

Study-level results and caveats: Reportedly, almost half of the unique spike-specific TCRs recognized epitopes lying outside the regions that are mutated in the B.1.351 and B.1.1.7 variants. Only a handful of AZD1222 recipients were SARS-CoV-2 seropositive at baseline, limiting conclusions about previously exposed vaccinees. The 56-69-year group was small, and its depth increase did not reach significance, likely because of low power. Vaccine-associated CD4 TCRs spanned the whole spike protein, with dominant responses in regions 160-218 and 743-854. After two AZD1222 doses, both the breadth and the depth of spike-specific TCRs were significantly higher than at day 0 and than in MenACWY recipients. Because no day 14 peak-response samples were available, repertoires were characterized only after the peak T cell response. Participants were mostly white British and included more females than males, and it was suggested by the authors that clonal diversity may have been underestimated.

Relative to germline, V is 2 bases shorter and J is 5 bases shorter, with 15 bases between their ends. The CDR3, from cysteine to phenylalanine, totals 14 residues. The read is trimmed to its CDR3 DNA, 42 bases read in frame from base 1. CDR1 and CDR2, per the germline V gene (reference sequence), are GTSNPN and SVGIG. The time point label on this specimen signifies: baseline before first vaccination. Samples from vaccinated people were obtained from the UK trials COV001 and COV002, which included a single-blind randomized controlled phase 2/3 trial of AZD1222 (ChAdOx1 nCoV-19) in healthy adults. For TCRbeta chain sequencing, PBMC samples were collected from trial participants at day 0 and at day 28 after the second dose. Concerning this clone itself: Its antigen is currently not known.

The CDR3 regions of human TCRbeta chains were analyzed by immunosequencing. The study's processing was this. Repertoire TCRs were matched against a reference library of SARS-CoV-2-specific TCRs generated with the MIRA antigen-specificity platform. Breadth was defined as the fraction of unique TCRs that were SARS-CoV-2-associated. Depth was defined as the fraction of total T cells that were SARS-CoV-2-associated. Each spike-specific TCR was assigned to its reactive spike region and to a CD4 or CD8 class using the MIRA data. Log10-transformed breadth and depth values were compared by one-way ANOVA with Sidak's multiple comparisons tests. TCRdb carries this immuneACCESS record with in-frame sequences only. Its versions omit some clonotypes, under half of them owing to an unresolved V gene in the studies checked, with the rest unexplained. Clonal size and the V and J genes are those of that table, whereas D and trimming came from the DNA. This sample's table has entries for about 140,000 clones. The top ten clonotypes cover under 2.5% of the sample.

The sequence was obtained from an adult in good health. The V and J segments used are TRBV30 and TRBJ2-5, with the D gene uncertain. Sequenced: peripheral blood. The sequenced DNA: TGTGCCTGGAGTCCCCTTTCGCTACGGGAGACCCAGTACTTC. The encoded protein is CAWSPLSLRETQYF.